Listed here are 11 T cell receptor beta chains from one sample, sequenced in a study of control samples from healthy donors and cancer patients. Sequenced by immunoSEQ multiplex PCR; TCRdb stores in-frame clones only, minus some. This sample has 25,000 to 35,000 clones; around 94% occur once, and the top ten carry just over 6.5%. Material for sequencing was blood. All receptors come from a man in his 60s in good health.

This clone showed up just a few times. V usage is TRBV30 and J usage is TRBJ2-7, with no clear D. V lost 0 bases and J 3 bases, leaving 9 bases between the germline ends. This CDR3 has 13 residues. Germline V gene sequence: CDR1 GTSNPN, CDR2 SVGIG (reference sequence). The CDR3 protein is CAWSVQWSYEQYF. In nucleotides, the CDR3 is TGTGCCTGGAGTGTACAGTGGAGCTACGAGCAGTACTTC.

The chain is built from TRBV5-1 and TRBJ1-1; maybe TRBD1 (6 bases). CDR1 is SGHRS and CDR2 is YFSETQ in the germline V gene. Trimming stripped 2 bases from V and 1 base from J, with 9 bases between. CDR3 length: 14 residues. CDR3 coding DNA: TGCGCCAGCAGCTTTGGGGGCGCGAACACTGAAGCTTTCTTT. Protein product: CASSFGGANTEAFF.

This sequence joins TRBV10-3 and TRBJ2-1, with 10 nucleotides matching TRBD2. Trimming at V came to 3 bases and at J to 5 bases, leaving 7 bases not matched to a gene. This CDR3 contains 16 residues. Germline-derived CDR1 and CDR2 are ENHRY and SYGVKD. The chain's CDR3 is CAISERERGGNNEQFF. CDR3 nucleotides: TGTGCCATCAGTGAAAGAGAGCGGGGGGGGAACAATGAGCAGTTCTTC.

This chain uses TRBV5-4 with TRBJ2-7; D may be TRBD2 (5 bases). Per germline, CDR1 SGHNT and CDR2 YYREEE (reference sequence). The CDR3 loop spans 14 amino acids. The ends were cut back, 0 bases at V and 3 bases at J, with 10 bases in the middle. The CDR3 DNA is TGTGCCAGCAGCTTGGGCCTCGGGGACTACGAGCAGTACTTC. Amino acids: CASSLGLGDYEQYF. The full variable domain, rest sourced from reference TRBV5-4 and TRBJ2-7, is ETGVTQSPTHLIKTRGQQVTLRCSSQSGHNTVSWYQQALGQGPQFIFQYYREEENGRGNFPPRFSGLQFPNYSSELNVNALELDDSALYLCASSLGLGDYEQYFGPGTRLTVT.

The rearrangement uses TRBV5-4 and TRBJ1-2, with TRBD1 as a possible D gene (5 bases). The CDR3 has 14 amino acids. Germline CDR1 is SGHNT and CDR2 is YYREEE (reference sequence). V lost 0 bases and J 6 bases, leaving 12 bases between the germline ends. CDR3 sequence (DNA): TGTGCCAGCAGCTTGGACCGGGGCCGAAATGGCTACACCTTC. Translated: CASSLDRGRNGYTF.

The V gene is TRBV19, the J gene TRBJ1-5, with 7 bases identical to TRBD1. Trimming at V came to 4 bases and at J to 2 bases, leaving 5 bases not matched to a gene. Germline CDR1 reads LNHDA; CDR2 reads SQIVND (reference sequence). This CDR3 is 15 amino acids long. CDR3 sequence: CASSTTGLGNQPQHF. The CDR3 DNA sequence: TGTGCCAGTAGTACGACAGGGTTGGGCAATCAGCCCCAGCATTTT.

V and J are TRBV10-3 and TRBJ2-5; the D is unclear. Germline V lookup: CDR1 ENHRY, CDR2 SYGVKD. Between the trimmed V and J ends, which lost 3 bases and 2 bases, there was a span of 10 bases. The CDR3 extends over 14 amino acids. As DNA, the CDR3 is TGTGCCATCAGTGAAGCAGCGACACAAGAGACCCAGTACTTC. Its protein is CAISEAATQETQYF.

The rearrangement joins TRBV18 to TRBJ1-1, with D unclear. Per germline, CDR1 KGHSH and CDR2 LQKENI. With 3 bases removed from V and 2 bases from J, the gap between germline ends came to 13 bases. The CDR3 loop spans 15 amino acids. The CDR3 region has the DNA TGTGCCAGCTCACCTTCCGGGTCAAGTAACACTGAAGCTTTCTTT. It translates to CASSPSGSSNTEAFF.

The chain employs TRBV4-3 and TRBJ1-1, with D uncertain. The CDR3 runs 15 residues. Germline V lookup: CDR1 LGHNA, CDR2 YSLEER. The ends were cut back, 1 base at V and 5 bases at J, with 14 bases in the middle. The CDR3 DNA follows: TGCGCCAGCAGCCAAGGTTGGAACTCGAAAACTGAAGCTTTCTTT. The encoded protein is CASSQGWNSKTEAFF.

The gene calls are TRBV5-1 and TRBJ1-2; a weak D match, TRBD1 (6 bases). V was trimmed by 4 bases and J by 2 bases, leaving 15 bases between them. CDR1 SGHRS and CDR2 YFSETQ come from the germline V gene. This CDR3 contains 15 residues. The CDR3 region has the DNA TGCGCCAGCAGCGGGAGGGGACAAACAAACTATGGCTACACCTTC. It yields the protein CASSGRGQTNYGYTF.

The chain has TRBV6-5 and TRBJ1-1; D not certain. Germline CDR1 reads MNHEY; CDR2 reads SVGAGI. V gave up 6 bases and J gave up 4 bases, with 9 bases separating them. The CDR3 sequence is 12 residues long. In nucleotides, the CDR3 is TGTGCCAGCAGCTCAGTGGGCACTGAAGCTTTCTTT. Protein product: CASSSVGTEAFF.